What follows are 21 T cell receptor beta chains derived from one specimen sequenced in a study of Graves' ophthalmopathy and Graves' hyperthyroidism. RNA transcripts served as template for amplifying TCR beta CDR3 sequences. First-round RT-PCR with HTBI primers preceded a second-round multiplex PCR. From the multiplex PCR reads, TCRdb called clonotypes with MiXCR, one entry per CDR3 protein. This sample has a few hundred thousand distinct CDR3 sequences, with 39% found just once. The sample taken for sequencing was peripheral blood or thyroid tissue (not recorded which). These receptors were taken from an adult man with Graves' hyperthyroidism.

This clonotype came up many times. V gene TRBV7-9 combines with J gene TRBJ1-6; possible D gene TRBD1, 5 bases. The CDR3 sequence is 17 residues long. Trimming took off 5 bases at V and 5 bases at J, with 19 bases between the two ends. Germline CDR1 SEHNR, CDR2 FQNEAQ (reference sequence). In nucleotides, the CDR3 is TGTGCCAGCAGCAACCCGGTTGAGGGGCCGGATAATTCACCCCTCCACTTT. It encodes CASSNPVEGPDNSPLHF.

Ten or more counts support this clonotype. The genes are TRBV19 and TRBJ2-7; D is perhaps TRBD1 (7 bases). CDR1 is LNHDA, CDR2 SQIVND, per germline (reference sequence). The V end lost 7 bases, the J end lost 1 base, and 11 bases lay between the germline ends. The CDR3 covers 13 residues. CDR3 coding DNA: TGTGCCAGTAAGCAGGGGGGATCCTACGAGCAGTACTTC. Residues: CASKQGGSYEQYF.

This clonotype occurred many times. The chain uses TRBV9 and TRBJ1-2; D is undetermined. The CDR3 runs to 15 residues. CDR1 is SGDLS, CDR2 YYNGEE, per germline. Trimming cost V 3 bases and J 4 bases, with 16 bases left between them. The DNA of the CDR3 is TGTGCCAGCAGCGCCCGGAGTGAAGGAGTCTATGGCTACACCTTC. This encodes CASSARSEGVYGYTF.

The V and J genes are TRBV7-2 and TRBJ2-1; D is ambiguous. Germline CDR1 and CDR2: SGHTA and FQGNSA. V was clipped by 2 bases and J by 5 bases, with 7 bases between them. This CDR3 contains 13 residues. This CDR3 reads CASSLNNDNEQFF. As DNA, the CDR3 is TGTGCCAGCAGCTTAAACAACGACAATGAGCAGTTCTTC.

This clonotype has a count of ten or more. V is TRBV20-1 and J is TRBJ2-5; 7 bases line up with TRBD1. The V gene's germline CDR1 is DFQATT and CDR2 SNEGSKA (reference sequence). V trimming: 3 bases; J trimming: 1 base; junction bases outside the gene matches: 8. This CDR3 is built from 15 residues. The CDR3 sequence: CSASTGQSIQETQYF. The CDR3 DNA sequence: TGCAGTGCTAGTACGGGACAGTCCATCCAAGAGACCCAGTACTTC.

Notes on this clonotype: Mismatch with germline at one junction end may stem from a read error. The chain carries TRBV5-1 and TRBJ2-7; D remains unclear. This CDR3 has 12 residues. Germline V CDR1 and CDR2: SGHRS, YFSETQ. The DNA of the CDR3 is TGTGCCAGCAGCTTGCCCCTCTCCGAGCAGTACTTC. It yields the protein CASSLPLSEQYF.

The chain combines TRBV29-1 with TRBJ2-2; maybe TRBD2 (6 bases). This CDR3 comprises 13 residues. V was cut by 0 bases and J by 5 bases, with 7 bases left in between. Germline CDR1 is SQVTM and CDR2 is ANQGSEA. CDR3 in amino acids: CSVEDGGTGELFF. CDR3 in DNA: TGCAGCGTTGAAGATGGGGGGACCGGGGAGCTGTTTTTT.

In this sample, this clonotype turned up many times. The chain joins TRBV7-2 to TRBJ2-2; 14 bases are shared with TRBD2. Germline CDR1 SGHTA, CDR2 FQGNSA. With V trimmed by 5 bases and J by 6 bases, 5 bases remained unmatched. CDR3 length: 16 residues. The CDR3 sequence is CASSLGLAGGPGELFF. CDR3 sequence (DNA): TGTGCCAGCAGCCTCGGACTAGCGGGGGGTCCCGGGGAGCTGTTTTTT.

This clonotype was seen ten or more times. The rearrangement uses TRBV12-3 or TRBV12-4 and TRBJ1-3; D is possibly TRBD1 (6 bases). V was shortened by 9 bases and J by 8 bases, with 17 bases between the two germline ends. This CDR3 spans 13 amino acids. CDR3 nucleotide sequence: TGTGCCAGTCGGGTCGGCAGGGGAGACACCATATATTTT. Translating it yields CASRVGRGDTIYF.

For this clonotype: Since no conserved phenylalanine or tryptophan closes the CDR3, a read error is the likely cause. The V call is TRBV15, the J call TRBJ2-5; 9 bases fit TRBD1. Germline CDR1 and CDR2: LNHNV and YYDKDF (reference sequence). This CDR3 has 13 amino acids. Trimming cost V 5 bases and J 5 bases; bases outside gene matches: 3. This CDR3 is CATSGTGIETQYS. CDR3 bases: TGTGCCACCAGCGGGACAGGGATTGAGACCCAGTACTCC.

This clonotype showed up many times. The rearrangement joins TRBV4-1 to TRBJ2-7; D may be TRBD1 (5 bases). Germline V gene lookup returns CDR1 MGHRA and CDR2 YSYEKL. This CDR3 is 15 amino acids long. The V gene lost 0 bases and the J gene lost 3 bases, with 12 bases spanning the gap. The CDR3 sequence: CASSQDTGYFYEQYF. The DNA of the CDR3 is TGCGCCAGCAGCCAAGATACAGGATACTTCTACGAGCAGTACTTC.

The V call is TRBV29-1, the J call TRBJ2-5; 8 bases fit TRBD2. CDR3 length equals 13 residues. The germline CDR1 and CDR2 sequences are SQVTM and ANQGSEA. V was clipped by 8 bases and J by 3 bases; unmatched bases: 8. CDR3 sequence reads: CSYPGGLEETQYF. CDR3 coding DNA: TGCAGCTATCCGGGGGGACTAGAAGAGACCCAGTACTTC.

Worth noting for this clonotype: One base away lies a much larger clone, so this may be a sequencing read error. V and J are TRBV29-1 and TRBJ1-2; D is ambiguous. CDR3 length equals 14 residues. CDR1 is SQVTM and CDR2 is ANQGSEA in the germline V gene. Trimming removed 0 bases from V and 4 bases from J, with 12 bases in between. CDR3 in DNA: TGCAGCGTTGAAGATTATACCGGTCGCTATGGCTACACCTTC. It specifies CSVEDYTGRYGYTF.

V gene TRBV7-3 combines with J gene TRBJ2-2; TRBD1 matches at 7 bases. This CDR3 region has 14 residues. Germline values: CDR1 SGHTA, CDR2 FQGTGA. The trim removed 3 bases at V and 7 bases at J, leaving 5 bases unmatched. CDR3 nucleotides: TGTGCCAGCAGCTTTCAGGGGGTTAGCGGGGAGCTGTTTTTT. Protein: CASSFQGVSGELFF.

The chain carries TRBV2 and TRBJ1-5; D possibly corresponds to TRBD1 (6 bases). With 6 bases removed from V and 5 bases from J, the gap between germline ends came to 14 bases. This CDR3 is built from 14 residues. CDR1 and CDR2 from the germline V gene are SNHLY and FYNNEI. CDR3 coding DNA: TGTGCCAGCAGACCAGGGGTAGGGGATCAGCCCCAGCATTTT. It encodes CASRPGVGDQPQHF. The full variable domain, its missing parts supplied by reference TRBV2 and TRBJ1-5, is EPEVTQTPSHQVTQMGQEVILRCVPISNHLYFYWYRQILGQKVEFLVSFYNNEISEKSEIFDDQFSVERPDGSNFTLKIRSTKLEDSAMYFCASRPGVGDQPQHFGDGTRLSIL.

This clonotype was detected a few times. The chain joins TRBV10-3 to TRBJ2-3; TRBD2 matches at 7 bases. The CDR3 loop spans 13 amino acids. With 10 bases clipped from V and 0 bases from J, the junction kept 4 bases outside the gene matches. CDR1 is ENHRY and CDR2 is SYGVKD in the germline V gene. The CDR3 bases are TGTGCCAGTAGCGGGCTTAGCACAGATACGCAGTATTTT. Translation: CASSGLSTDTQYF.

This clonotype has a count of ten or more. The chain recombines TRBV10-3 with TRBJ2-5; 7 bases map to TRBD1. CDR3 length: 14 residues. The V gene end was trimmed by 2 bases and the J gene end by 2 bases; junction bases not matched to a gene: 2. CDR1 and CDR2 from the germline V gene are ENHRY and SYGVKD. The CDR3 region has the DNA TGTGCCATCAGTGAGCCGGGACAGCAAGAGACCCAGTACTTC. It translates to CAISEPGQQETQYF.

In the case of this clonotype: This may stem from a read error, because a much larger clone lies one nucleotide away. This chain uses TRBV12-3 or TRBV12-4 with TRBJ2-7; no definite D call. The CDR3 sequence is 13 residues long. V was shortened by 5 bases and J by 1 base, with 9 bases between the two germline ends. The CDR3 region has the DNA TGTGCCAGCAGTGCCGCGAGGTCCTACGAGCAGTACTTC. It is translated as CASSAARSYEQYF.

Many counts were recorded for this clonotype. The V gene is TRBV3-1, the J gene TRBJ1-5; D is unclear. The CDR3 is 13 amino acids. CDR1 and CDR2 (germline): LGHDT, YNNKEL (reference sequence). Trimming removed 0 bases at V and 7 bases at J, with 7 bases between. The CDR3 is CASSQDGEQPQHF. CDR3 nucleotide sequence: TGTGCCAGCAGCCAAGATGGAGAACAGCCCCAGCATTTT.

This clonotype was observed at least ten times. The chain couples TRBV2 to TRBJ1-4; D gene uncertain. Trimming took 8 bases from V and 8 from J, leaving 15 bases between them. Germline assignment: CDR1 SNHLY and CDR2 FYNNEI. There are 13 residues in the CDR3. The CDR3 coding sequence is TGTGCCAGCGGAGGGCGTCGCGCCGAAAAACTGTTTTTT. It yields the protein CASGGRRAEKLFF.

This clonotype was picked up many times. This chain joins TRBV7-6 and TRBJ2-7; 10 bases are shared with TRBD2. The CDR3 has 16 amino acids. V lost 5 bases to trimming and J lost 0 bases; unmatched junction nucleotides: 7. The germline CDR1 and CDR2 sequences are SGHVS and FNYEAQ. Here the CDR3 DNA reads TGTGCCAGCAGCCCGGGTAGCGGGGGGAGCTCCTACGAGCAGTACTTC. Amino acid sequence: CASSPGSGGSSYEQYF.